These 27 T cell receptor beta chains were sequenced from one sample in a study of blood T cell repertoires in COVID-19. The repertoire was sequenced with immunoSEQ multiplex PCR; TCRdb's copy has only in-frame clones and lacks some. Seen here are about 180,000 clones, approximately 86% observed once, and the top ten hold 6.9%. Material for sequencing was peripheral blood. The receptors come from a man older than 75 with COVID-19, enrolled during active disease.

V is TRBV6-5 and J is TRBJ1-1; tentatively, D is TRBD1 (6 bases). Germline V CDR1 and CDR2: MNHEY, SVGAGI. Trimming stripped 0 bases from V and 3 bases from J, with 11 bases between. The CDR3 length is 15 residues. The CDR3 sequence is CASSYSITGHTEAFF. The CDR3 DNA follows: TGTGCCAGCAGTTACTCGATTACAGGGCACACTGAAGCTTTCTTT.

This rearrangement joins TRBV28 to TRBJ1-2; D ambiguous. Trimming took off 7 bases at V and 4 bases at J, with 16 bases between the two ends. Germline V gene sequence: CDR1 MDHEN, CDR2 SYDVKM. CDR3 length: 14 residues. CDR3 sequence reads: CASTSTPGGYGYTF. DNA for the CDR3: TGTGCCAGCACCTCGACACCCGGAGGCTATGGCTACACCTTC.

J is TRBJ1-1 and V is TRBV6-5; TRBD1 aligns across 7 bases. Trimming cost V 0 bases and J 3 bases; bases outside gene matches: 4. Germline CDR1 reads MNHEY; CDR2 reads SVGAGI. CDR3 length: 15 amino acids. The CDR3 bases are TGTGCCAGCAGTTACTCGCTTCAGGGGGACACTGAAGCTTTCTTT. Its translation is CASSYSLQGDTEAFF.

CDR3 coding DNA: TGTGCCAGCAGGACAAATGTTGAAGCTTTCTTT. Amino acids: CASRTNVEAFF. The chain joins TRBV6-5 to TRBJ1-1; no firm D call. Germline V gives CDR1 MNHEY, CDR2 SVGAGI. V lost 6 bases and J 7 bases, leaving 9 bases between the germline ends. This CDR3 contains 11 residues.

The chain carries TRBV18 and TRBJ2-5, with D possibly TRBD2 on 7 matching bases. The CDR3 has 15 residues. CDR1 is KGHSH and CDR2 is LQKENI in the germline V gene. Trimming took 3 bases from V and 1 from J, leaving 12 bases between them. Here the CDR3 DNA reads TGTGCCAGCTCACCGGGAGGGGGGGTCCAAGAGACCCAGTACTTC. Its protein product is CASSPGGGVQETQYF.

DNA of the CDR3: TGTGCCAGCAGCCAAGTGCCGGGGTTAAGTGGCTACACCTTC. It specifies CASSQVPGLSGYTF. The rearrangement uses TRBV3-1 (or the pseudogene TRBV3-2) and TRBJ1-2; the D is unclear. Germline V gene sequence: CDR1 LGHDT, CDR2 YNNKEL (reference sequence). The germline V and J ends were trimmed by 1 base and 7 bases, with 13 bases remaining between them. The CDR3 extends over 14 amino acids.

This sequence joins TRBV13 and TRBJ1-1; D remains ambiguous. Germline CDR1 is PRHDT and CDR2 is FYEKMQ (reference sequence). The V gene lost 8 bases and the J gene lost 0 bases, with 10 bases spanning the gap. The CDR3 has 13 amino acids. The CDR3, as DNA: TGTGCCAGCGGGCGTAATTTGAACACTGAAGCTTTCTTT. This translates into CASGRNLNTEAFF.

In regard to this clone: Other nucleotide sequences in the sample specify the same CDR3. The rearrangement links TRBV18 to TRBJ1-1, with D perhaps TRBD1 (5 bases). CDR3 size: 15 residues. The V gene lost 1 base and the J gene lost 0 bases, with 9 bases spanning the gap. Germline CDR1 and CDR2: KGHSH and LQKENI. CDR3 loop: CASSPRGGLNTEAFF. The DNA of the CDR3 is TGTGCCAGCTCACCACGGGGGGGTTTGAACACTGAAGCTTTCTTT.

The rearrangement uses TRBV6-2 or TRBV6-3 and TRBJ1-5, with TRBD1 matching over 11 bases. Germline assignment: CDR1 MNHEY and CDR2 SVGEGT. The CDR3 spans 14 residues. J was trimmed by 7 bases and V by 6 bases; bases with no gene match: 5. CDR3 amino acids: CASSRTGGRQPQHF. CDR3 bases: TGTGCCAGCAGCCGGACAGGGGGCAGGCAGCCCCAGCATTTT.

The sample holds one count of this clone. The rearrangement links TRBV6-5 to TRBJ2-1, with a weak D call TRBD1 (6 bases). The CDR3 has 14 residues. From germline, CDR1 is MNHEY and CDR2 SVGAGI. Trimming removed 5 bases from V and 6 bases from J, with 14 bases in between. In DNA form, the CDR3 reads TGTGCCAGCAGTACAGGGTTATCCCCCAATGAGCAGTTCTTC. Protein sequence: CASSTGLSPNEQFF.

J is TRBJ1-6 and V is TRBV3-1 (or the pseudogene TRBV3-2); D unclear. From germline, CDR1 is LGHDT and CDR2 YNNKEL (reference sequence). The V end was cut by 0 bases, the J end by 9 bases, with 18 bases between. The CDR3 loop spans 17 amino acids. CDR3 protein: CASSQDMVWRFGSPLHF. The CDR3 bases are TGTGCCAGCAGCCAAGATATGGTTTGGCGGTTTGGTTCACCCCTCCACTTT.

The V call is TRBV9, the J call TRBJ2-3; 10 bases fit TRBD2. Per germline, CDR1 SGDLS and CDR2 YYNGEE. J was trimmed by 5 bases and V by 0 bases; bases with no gene match: 3. The CDR3 extends over 15 amino acids. As DNA, the CDR3 is TGTGCCAGCAGCGTAGAGGTAGCGGGGGGAGATACGCAGTATTTT. This encodes CASSVEVAGGDTQYF.

V and J are TRBV7-2 and TRBJ2-2; D uncertain. The CDR3 spans 17 residues. The V end was cut by 0 bases, the J end by 6 bases, with 17 bases between. From germline, CDR1 is SGHTA and CDR2 FQGNSA. The CDR3 sequence: CASSLAPRVVRAGELFF. The CDR3 DNA sequence: TGTGCCAGCAGCTTAGCACCACGAGTGGTACGCGCCGGGGAGCTGTTTTTT.

The chain recombines TRBV18 with TRBJ1-4; the match to TRBD1 covers 10 bases. Germline assignment: CDR1 KGHSH and CDR2 LQKENI. This CDR3 has 14 residues. V lost 5 bases to trimming and J lost 8 bases; unmatched junction nucleotides: 5. The CDR3 region has the DNA TGTGCCAGCTCAGATGACAGGGGGCACGAAAAACTGTTTTTT. This gives the protein CASSDDRGHEKLFF.

CDR3 sequence: CSASKPGQGAKNIQYF. In DNA, the CDR3 is TGCAGTGCTAGTAAACCGGGACAGGGAGCCAAAAACATTCAGTACTTC. This chain joins TRBV20-1 and TRBJ2-4; 9 nucleotides line up with TRBD1. The V segment lost 3 bases and the J segment 0 bases; nucleotides outside the gene matches: 6. This CDR3 comprises 16 residues. CDR1 and CDR2 (germline): DFQATT, SNEGSKA (reference sequence).

The V and J genes are TRBV6-5 and TRBJ1-2; tentatively, D is TRBD1 (6 bases). Trimming took 7 bases from V and 5 from J, leaving 14 bases between them. CDR1 and CDR2 (germline): MNHEY, SVGAGI. The CDR3 is 13 residues long. CDR3 in amino acids: CASKTTGSYGYTF. The CDR3, as DNA: TGTGCCAGCAAAACGACAGGATCTTATGGCTACACCTTC.

To note about this clone: This CDR3 is also generated by other DNA sequences in the sample. The chain recombines TRBV7-9 with TRBJ1-1, with no clear D. V gave up 1 base and J gave up 0 bases, with 3 bases separating them. The germline V gene encodes CDR1 SEHNR and CDR2 FQNEAQ (reference sequence). The CDR3 totals 13 residues. The CDR3 bases are TGTGCCAGCAGCTTAGATATGAACACTGAAGCTTTCTTT. It encodes CASSLDMNTEAFF.

The chain joins TRBV7-9 to TRBJ1-3; D gene ambiguous. The V gene lost 7 bases and the J gene lost 4 bases, with 14 bases spanning the gap. CDR1 and CDR2 from the germline V gene are SEHNR and FQNEAQ (reference sequence). CDR3 length: 14 amino acids. The CDR3: CASTPRASGNTIYF. The CDR3 nucleotides are TGTGCCAGCACCCCCCGAGCTTCCGGAAACACCATATATTTT. Together with reference TRBV7-9 and TRBJ1-3, the CDR3 gives the full variable domain: DTGVSQNPRHKITKRGQNVTFRCDPISEHNRLYWYRQTLGQGPEFLTYFQNEAQLEKSRLLSDRFSAERPKGSFSTLEIQRTEQGDSAMYLCASTPRASGNTIYFGEGSWLTVV.

This chain uses TRBV20-1 with TRBJ1-5, with 8 bases aligning to TRBD1. CDR3 length equals 14 residues. Germline V gene sequence: CDR1 DFQATT, CDR2 SNEGSKA (reference sequence). Trimming cost V 3 bases and J 3 bases; bases outside gene matches: 4. CDR3 residues: CSASGTGVNQPQHF. The CDR3, as DNA: TGCAGTGCTAGTGGGACAGGAGTCAATCAGCCCCAGCATTTT.

V usage is TRBV19 and J usage is TRBJ1-2; perhaps TRBD1 as D (5 bases). Trimming left V 5 bases short and J 0 bases short, with 7 bases between. This CDR3 is built from 13 residues. Looked up from germline, CDR1 is LNHDA and CDR2 is SQIVND (reference sequence). CDR3 in amino acids: CASSQTANYGYTF. The CDR3 DNA follows: TGTGCCAGTAGTCAGACAGCTAACTATGGCTACACCTTC.

V and J are TRBV5-1 and TRBJ2-3; D might be TRBD2 (5 bases). V lost 6 bases and J lost 5, with 7 bases in between. The CDR3 has 11 amino acids. The V gene's germline CDR1 is SGHRS and CDR2 YFSETQ. The CDR3 sequence is CASKLEDTQYF. In DNA, the CDR3 is TGCGCCAGCAAACTAGAAGATACGCAGTATTTT.

The rearrangement uses TRBV6-2 or TRBV6-3 and TRBJ1-5; D uncertain. The CDR3 runs to 12 residues. V lost 6 bases and J 7 bases, leaving 10 bases between the germline ends. Germline-derived CDR1 and CDR2 are MNHEY and SVGEGT. CDR3 DNA: TGTGCCAGCAGCGCGGGCGGACAGCCCCAGCATTTT. As protein: CASSAGGQPQHF.

CDR3 residues: CASSPTGVAYEQYF. The CDR3 DNA follows: TGTGCCAGCAGCCCGACAGGGGTGGCCTACGAGCAGTACTTC. V is TRBV3-1 (or the pseudogene TRBV3-2) and J is TRBJ2-7, with TRBD1 matching over 8 bases. Germline CDR1 is LGHDT and CDR2 is YNNKEL (reference sequence). With 4 bases clipped from V and 2 bases from J, the junction kept 4 bases outside the gene matches. CDR3 length: 14 residues.

The J gene is TRBJ2-1, the V gene TRBV24-1, with a tentative D call TRBD1 (6 bases). CDR3 length equals 18 residues. Trimming removed 3 bases from V and 0 bases from J, with 17 bases in between. Germline CDR1 KGHDR, CDR2 SFDVKD. The CDR3 spells CATSDPQGQRSSYNEQFF. CDR3 nucleotide sequence: TGTGCCACCAGTGATCCACAGGGACAAAGGAGCTCCTACAATGAGCAGTTCTTC.

The chain is built from TRBV28 and TRBJ1-4, with TRBD1 as a possible D gene (5 bases). Germline CDR1 MDHEN, CDR2 SYDVKM. This CDR3 region has 17 residues. With 2 bases removed from V and 5 bases from J, the gap between germline ends came to 18 bases. DNA for the CDR3: TGTGCCAGCAGTTTAGCCGGCAGGGTGGGCGAAAATGAAAAACTGTTTTTT. Its translation is CASSLAGRVGENEKLFF.

The chain links TRBV5-5 to TRBJ1-6; no clear D. The CDR3 is 14 residues long. Between the trimmed V and J ends, which lost 4 bases and 3 bases, there was a span of 8 bases. Germline V gives CDR1 SGHKS, CDR2 YYEKEE (reference sequence). CDR3 coding DNA: TGTGCCAGCAGCCCAGATATCTATAATTCACCCCTCCACTTT. Translating it yields CASSPDIYNSPLHF. Variable domain in full (rest from reference TRBV5-5 and TRBJ1-6): DAGVTQSPTHLIKTRGQQVTLRCSPISGHKSVSWYQQVLGQGPQFIFQYYEKEERGRGNFPDRFSARQFPNYSSELNVNALLLGDSALYLCASSPDIYNSPLHFGNGTRLTVT.

DNA of the CDR3: TGTGCCAGCAGCTTGGCCTATGGACAGGGCTACACCTTC. Translated, it gives CASSLAYGQGYTF. The gene calls are TRBV5-4 and TRBJ1-2, with TRBD1 as a possible D gene (6 bases). The CDR3 loop spans 13 amino acids. Trimming left V 0 bases short and J 8 bases short, with 11 bases between. Germline assignment: CDR1 SGHNT and CDR2 YYREEE (reference sequence).